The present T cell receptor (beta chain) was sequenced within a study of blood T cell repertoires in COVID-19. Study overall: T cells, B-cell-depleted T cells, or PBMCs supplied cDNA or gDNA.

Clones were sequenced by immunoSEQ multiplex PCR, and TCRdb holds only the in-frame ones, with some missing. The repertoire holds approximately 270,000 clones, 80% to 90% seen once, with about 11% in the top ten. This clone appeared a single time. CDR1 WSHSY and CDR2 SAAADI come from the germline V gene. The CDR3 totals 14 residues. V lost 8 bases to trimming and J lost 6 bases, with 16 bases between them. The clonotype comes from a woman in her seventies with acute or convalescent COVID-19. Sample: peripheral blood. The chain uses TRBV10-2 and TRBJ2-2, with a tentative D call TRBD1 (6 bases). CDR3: CASRLWGPAGELFF. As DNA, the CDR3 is TGCGCCAGCCGCTTATGGGGGCCCGCCGGGGAGCTGTTTTTT.